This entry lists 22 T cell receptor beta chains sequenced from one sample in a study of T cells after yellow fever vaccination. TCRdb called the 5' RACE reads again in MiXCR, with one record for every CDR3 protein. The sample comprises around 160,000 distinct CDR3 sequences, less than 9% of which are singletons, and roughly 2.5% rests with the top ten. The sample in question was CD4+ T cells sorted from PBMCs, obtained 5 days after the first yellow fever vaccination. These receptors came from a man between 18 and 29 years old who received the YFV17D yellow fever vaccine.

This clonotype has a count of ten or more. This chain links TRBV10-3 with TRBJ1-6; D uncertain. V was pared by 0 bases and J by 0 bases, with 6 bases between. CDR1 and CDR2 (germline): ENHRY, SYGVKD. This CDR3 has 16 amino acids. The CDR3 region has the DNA TGTGCCATCAGTGAGTCCAGGAGCTCCTATAATTCACCCCTCCACTTT. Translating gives CAISESRSSYNSPLHF.

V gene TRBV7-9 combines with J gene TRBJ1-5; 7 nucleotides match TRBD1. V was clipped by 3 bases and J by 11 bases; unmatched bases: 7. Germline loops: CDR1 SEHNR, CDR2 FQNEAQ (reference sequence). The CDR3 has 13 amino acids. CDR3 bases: TGTGCCAGCAGCTTGGAGACAGGGTCAGCCCAGCATTTT. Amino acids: CASSLETGSAQHF. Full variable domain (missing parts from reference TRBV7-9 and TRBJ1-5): DTGVSQNPRHKITKRGQNVTFRCDPISEHNRLYWYRQTLGQGPEFLTYFQNEAQLEKSRLLSDRFSAERPKGSFSTLEIQRTEQGDSAMYLCASSLETGSAQHFGDGTRLSIL.

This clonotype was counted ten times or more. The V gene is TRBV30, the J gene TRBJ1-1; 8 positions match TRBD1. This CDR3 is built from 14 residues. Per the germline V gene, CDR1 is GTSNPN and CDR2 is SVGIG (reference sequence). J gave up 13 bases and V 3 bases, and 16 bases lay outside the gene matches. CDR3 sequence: CAWRVPPDRVKLFF. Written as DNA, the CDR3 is TGTGCCTGGAGGGTACCGCCGGACAGGGTTAAGCTTTTCTTT.

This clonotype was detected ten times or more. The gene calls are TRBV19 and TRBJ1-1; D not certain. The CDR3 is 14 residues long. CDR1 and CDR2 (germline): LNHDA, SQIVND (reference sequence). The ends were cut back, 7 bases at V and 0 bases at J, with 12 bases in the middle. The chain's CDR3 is CASKITLLNTEAFF. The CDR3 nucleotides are TGTGCCAGTAAGATCACACTCTTGAACACTGAAGCTTTCTTT. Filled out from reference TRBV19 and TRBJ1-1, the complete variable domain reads DGGITQSPKYLFRKEGQNVTLSCEQNLNHDAMYWYRQDPGQGLRLIYYSQIVNDFQKGDIAEGYSVSREKKESFPLTVTSAQKNPTAFYLCASKITLLNTEAFFGQGTRLTVV.

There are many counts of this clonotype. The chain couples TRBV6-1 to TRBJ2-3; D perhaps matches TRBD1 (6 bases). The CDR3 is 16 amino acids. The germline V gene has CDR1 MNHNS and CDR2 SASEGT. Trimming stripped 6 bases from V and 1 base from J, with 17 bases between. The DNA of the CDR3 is TGTGCCAGCAGGAAGCACAGGGAAGGGGGCACAGATACGCAGTATTTT. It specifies CASRKHREGGTDTQYF.

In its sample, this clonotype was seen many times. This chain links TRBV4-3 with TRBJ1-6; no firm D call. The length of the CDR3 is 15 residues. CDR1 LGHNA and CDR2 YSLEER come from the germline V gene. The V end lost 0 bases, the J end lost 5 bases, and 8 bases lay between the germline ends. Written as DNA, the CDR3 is TGCGCCAGCAGCCAAGAAACGGCAGATAATTCACCCCTCCACTTT. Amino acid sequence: CASSQETADNSPLHF.

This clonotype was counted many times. CDR3: CASSLGRSAEAFF. DNA for the CDR3: TGTGCCAGCAGCTTGGGTCGGAGCGCTGAAGCTTTCTTT. The chain employs TRBV5-6 and TRBJ1-1; D unclear. V lost 0 bases to trimming and J lost 6 bases, with 9 bases between them. The length of the CDR3 is 13 residues. Germline values: CDR1 SGHDT, CDR2 YYEEEE. Variable domain in full (rest from reference TRBV5-6 and TRBJ1-1): DAGVTQSPTHLIKTRGQQVTLRCSPKSGHDTVSWYQQALGQGPQFIFQYYEEEERQRGNFPDRFSGHQFPNYSSELNVNALLLGDSALYLCASSLGRSAEAFFGQGTRLTVV.

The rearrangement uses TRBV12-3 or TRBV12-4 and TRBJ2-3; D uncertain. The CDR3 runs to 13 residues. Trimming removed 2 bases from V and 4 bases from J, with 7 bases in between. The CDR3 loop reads CASSLQLPDTQYF. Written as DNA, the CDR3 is TGTGCCAGCAGTTTACAGCTGCCAGATACGCAGTATTTT.

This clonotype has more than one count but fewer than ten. This CDR3 is CASSRGGAAEAFF. CDR3 nucleotides: TGTGCCAGCAGTAGGGGGGGGGCCGCTGAAGCTTTCTTT. The chain is built from TRBV28 and TRBJ1-1, with D possibly TRBD1 on 6 matching bases. CDR3 length: 13 residues. With 5 bases removed from V and 6 bases from J, the gap between germline ends came to 13 bases. Germline V lookup: CDR1 MDHEN, CDR2 SYDVKM.

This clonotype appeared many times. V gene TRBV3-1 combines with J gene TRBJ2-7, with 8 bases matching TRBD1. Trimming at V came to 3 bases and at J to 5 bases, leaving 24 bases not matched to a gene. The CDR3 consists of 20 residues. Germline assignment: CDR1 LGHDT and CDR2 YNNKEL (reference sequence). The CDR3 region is CASSHPQGPGGNSRRDEQYV. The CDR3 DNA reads TGTGCCAGCAGCCATCCCCAGGGGCCAGGGGGCAATTCTCGACGGGACGAGCAGTACGTC.

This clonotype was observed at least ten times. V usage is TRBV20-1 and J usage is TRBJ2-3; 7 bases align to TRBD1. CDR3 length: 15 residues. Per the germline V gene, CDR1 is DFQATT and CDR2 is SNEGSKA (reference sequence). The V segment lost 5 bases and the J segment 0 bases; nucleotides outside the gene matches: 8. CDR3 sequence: CSAEQDRTSTDTQYF. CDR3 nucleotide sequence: TGCAGTGCTGAACAGGACAGGACTAGCACAGATACGCAGTATTTT.

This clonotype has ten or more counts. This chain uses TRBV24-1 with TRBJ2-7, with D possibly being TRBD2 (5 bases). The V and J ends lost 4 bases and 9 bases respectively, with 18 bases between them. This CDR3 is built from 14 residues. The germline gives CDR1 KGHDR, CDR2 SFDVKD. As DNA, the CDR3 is TGTGCCACCAGTGACCATGGTGCGGGTCCGCGGCAGTACTTC. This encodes CATSDHGAGPRQYF.

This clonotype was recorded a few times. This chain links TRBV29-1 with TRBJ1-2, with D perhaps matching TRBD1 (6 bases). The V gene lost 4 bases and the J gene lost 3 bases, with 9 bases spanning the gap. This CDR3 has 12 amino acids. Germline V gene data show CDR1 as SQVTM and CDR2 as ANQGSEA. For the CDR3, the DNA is TGCAGCGTTGGTGGGGGCTACTATGGCTACACCTTC. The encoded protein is CSVGGGYYGYTF.

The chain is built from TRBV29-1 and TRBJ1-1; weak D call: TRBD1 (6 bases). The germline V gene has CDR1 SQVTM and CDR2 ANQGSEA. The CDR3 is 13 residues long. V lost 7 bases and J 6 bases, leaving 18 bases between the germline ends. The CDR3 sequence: CSADRQASAEAFF. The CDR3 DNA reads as TGCAGCGCCGACAGGCAAGCTTCAGCTGAAGCTTTCTTT. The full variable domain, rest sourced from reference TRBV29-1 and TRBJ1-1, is SAVISQKPSRDICQRGTSLTIQCQVDSQVTMMFWYRQQPGQSLTLIATANQGSEATYESGFVIDKFPISRPNLTFSTLTVSNMSPEDSSIYLCSADRQASAEAFFGQGTRLTVV.

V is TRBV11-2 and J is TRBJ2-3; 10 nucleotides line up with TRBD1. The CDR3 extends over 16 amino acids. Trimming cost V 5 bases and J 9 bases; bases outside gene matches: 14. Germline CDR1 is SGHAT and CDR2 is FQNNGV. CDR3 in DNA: TGTGCCAGCAGCCCGGGACAGGGGACGACCTTAGGCACGCAGTATTTT. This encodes CASSPGQGTTLGTQYF.

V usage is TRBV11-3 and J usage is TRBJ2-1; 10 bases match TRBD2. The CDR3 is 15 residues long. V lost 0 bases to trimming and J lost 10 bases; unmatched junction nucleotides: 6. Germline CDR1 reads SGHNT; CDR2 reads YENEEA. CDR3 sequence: CASSLDPVTSGEQFF. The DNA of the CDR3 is TGTGCCAGCAGCTTAGACCCGGTGACTAGCGGGGAGCAGTTCTTC. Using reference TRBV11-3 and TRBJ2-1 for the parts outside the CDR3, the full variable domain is EAGVVQSPRYKIIEKKQPVAFWCNPISGHNTLYWYLQNLGQGPELLIRYENEEAVDDSQLPKDRFSAERLKGVDSTLKIQPAELGDSAVYLCASSLDPVTSGEQFFGPGTRLTVL.

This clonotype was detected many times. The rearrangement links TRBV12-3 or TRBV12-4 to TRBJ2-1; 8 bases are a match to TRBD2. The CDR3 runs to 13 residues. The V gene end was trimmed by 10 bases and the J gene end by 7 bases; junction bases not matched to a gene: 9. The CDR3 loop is CATSGGLRNEQFF. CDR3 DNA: TGTGCCACATCGGGGGGGCTGAGGAATGAGCAGTTCTTC.

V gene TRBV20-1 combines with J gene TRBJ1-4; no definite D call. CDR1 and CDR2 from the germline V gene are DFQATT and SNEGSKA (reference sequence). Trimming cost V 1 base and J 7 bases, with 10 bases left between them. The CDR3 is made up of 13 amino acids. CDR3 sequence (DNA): TGCAGTGCTAGAGGGCCCGAGGGTGAAAAACTGTTTTTT. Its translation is CSARGPEGEKLFF.

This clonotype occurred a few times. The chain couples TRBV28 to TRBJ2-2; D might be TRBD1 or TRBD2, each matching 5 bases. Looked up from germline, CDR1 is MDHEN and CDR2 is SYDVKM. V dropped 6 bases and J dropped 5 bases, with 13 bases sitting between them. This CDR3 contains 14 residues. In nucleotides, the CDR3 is TGTGCCAGCAGAGACGGGGCTCGGACCGGGGAGCTGTTTTTT. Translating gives CASRDGARTGELFF. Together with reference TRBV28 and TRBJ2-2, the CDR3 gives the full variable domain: DVKVTQSSRYLVKRTGEKVFLECVQDMDHENMFWYRQDPGLGLRLIYFSYDVKMKEKGDIPEGYSVSREKKERFSLILESASTNQTSMYLCASRDGARTGELFFGEGSRLTVL.

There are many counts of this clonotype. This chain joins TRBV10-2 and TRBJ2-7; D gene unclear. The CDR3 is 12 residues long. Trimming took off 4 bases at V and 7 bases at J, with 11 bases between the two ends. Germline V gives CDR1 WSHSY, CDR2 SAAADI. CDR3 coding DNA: TGCGCCAGCAGTGGTAGCTATGCTGAGCAGTACGTC. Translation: CASSGSYAEQYV.

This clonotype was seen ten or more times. CDR3 region: CATSRVRDYGYTF. The CDR3 DNA reads TGTGCCACCAGCAGGGTCCGAGACTATGGCTACACCTTC. The gene calls are TRBV15 and TRBJ1-2; D unresolved. V was trimmed by 3 bases and J by 3 bases, leaving 8 bases between them. The CDR3 runs 13 residues. CDR1 is LNHNV, CDR2 YYDKDF, per germline (reference sequence).

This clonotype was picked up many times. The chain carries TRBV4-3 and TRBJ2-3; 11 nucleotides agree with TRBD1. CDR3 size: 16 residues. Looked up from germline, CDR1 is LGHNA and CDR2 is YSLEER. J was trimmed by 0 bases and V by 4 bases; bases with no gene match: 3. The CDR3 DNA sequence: TGCGCCAGCAGCCCGCGGGACAGGGGGAGCACAGATACGCAGTATTTT. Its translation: CASSPRDRGSTDTQYF.